The 10 T cell receptor beta chains below all came from one sample that was sequenced in a study of blood T cell repertoires in COVID-19. Only in-frame clones appear in the TCRdb table, and some are missing; sequencing was by immunoSEQ multiplex PCR. The table includes 50,000 to 60,000 clones, about 87% detected once. The sequencing input was peripheral blood. Every receptor here comes from a human donor with active COVID-19. The donor label of this sample is uncertain.

This clone was recorded only once. The rearrangement links TRBV7-2 to TRBJ1-2, with TRBD1 as a possible D gene (6 bases). V was trimmed by 3 bases and J by 2 bases, leaving 13 bases between them. Germline V lookup: CDR1 SGHTA, CDR2 FQGNSA. This CDR3 region has 15 residues. The CDR3 sequence: CASSLGGPSNYGYTF. In DNA form, the CDR3 reads TGTGCCAGCAGCTTGGGGGGGCCATCGAACTATGGCTACACCTTC.

The chain combines TRBV9 with TRBJ2-2; TRBD1 matches 9 bases. V trimming: 6 bases; J trimming: 6 bases; junction bases outside the gene matches: 6. This CDR3 has 14 residues. Germline V lookup: CDR1 SGDLS, CDR2 YYNGEE. As DNA, the CDR3 is TGTGCCAGCACGGACAGGGGTATTTCCGGGGAGCTGTTTTTT. Its translation: CASTDRGISGELFF.

This clone was seen once. The chain combines TRBV4-2 with TRBJ2-3; 10 nucleotides align to TRBD2. The CDR3 runs to 16 residues. CDR1 LGHNA and CDR2 YNFKEQ come from the germline V gene. V was pared by 4 bases and J by 4 bases, with 8 bases of the junction left unmatched. CDR3 nucleotide sequence: TGTGCCAGCAGCCCTCGGCCTAGCGGGAGCGCAGATACGCAGTATTTT. Translated: CASSPRPSGSADTQYF.

This clone came up once. The rearrangement links TRBV29-1 to TRBJ1-1; unclear D gene. The V gene's germline CDR1 is SQVTM and CDR2 ANQGSEA. CDR3 size: 12 residues. The V end lost 4 bases, the J end lost 3 bases, and 9 bases lay between the germline ends. CDR3 protein: CSVVFADTEAFF. CDR3 bases: TGCAGCGTTGTATTCGCGGACACTGAAGCTTTCTTT.

The V and J genes are TRBV6-2 or TRBV6-3 and TRBJ2-3; 9 bases match TRBD2. The CDR3 is made up of 14 amino acids. Trimming at V came to 6 bases and at J to 6 bases, leaving 7 bases not matched to a gene. Germline-derived CDR1 and CDR2 are MNHEY and SVGEGT. CDR3 bases: TGTGCCAGCAGACCTAGCGGGACGTCCGATACGCAGTATTTT. Protein sequence: CASRPSGTSDTQYF.

V usage is TRBV7-2 and J usage is TRBJ1-5; 7 nucleotides agree with TRBD1. The ends lost 4 bases at V and 7 bases at J; junction bases unmatched: 10. CDR1 is SGHTA and CDR2 is FQGNSA in the germline V gene. The CDR3 has 15 amino acids. CDR3 sequence reads: CASSSTGKTGQPQHF. The CDR3 nucleotides read TGTGCCAGCAGCTCGACAGGGAAAACAGGCCAGCCCCAGCATTTT.

The rearrangement joins TRBV12-3 or TRBV12-4 to TRBJ1-2; 7 positions match TRBD1. CDR3 length: 13 amino acids. V lost 3 bases to trimming and J lost 8 bases; unmatched junction nucleotides: 6. CDR3 DNA: TGTGCCAGCAGTTTTTTTCAGGGGGTCGGCTACACCTTC. Its protein is CASSFFQGVGYTF.

A single count supports this clone. The chain links TRBV30 to TRBJ1-2; D is unclear. The CDR3 length is 14 residues. Germline V CDR1 and CDR2: GTSNPN, SVGIG (reference sequence). Trimming took off 0 bases at V and 2 bases at J, with 10 bases between the two ends. CDR3: CAWSVARGNYGYTF. The CDR3 nucleotides read TGTGCCTGGAGTGTAGCGCGTGGGAACTATGGCTACACCTTC.

V gene TRBV6-2 or TRBV6-3 combines with J gene TRBJ2-7, with TRBD2 as a possible D gene (6 bases). In germline, CDR1 is MNHEY, CDR2 SVGEGT. The germline V and J ends were trimmed by 5 bases and 4 bases, with 15 bases remaining between them. The CDR3 is 14 amino acids. The CDR3: CASSRPGLSYEQYF. The CDR3 nucleotides are TGTGCCAGCAGTCGACCGGGACTTTCATACGAGCAGTACTTC.

This clone appeared a few times. The CDR3 spells CASSPDRAIGGYTF. As DNA, the CDR3 is TGCGCCAGCAGCCCTGACAGGGCGATTGGGGGCTACACCTTC. The V and J genes are TRBV5-1 and TRBJ1-2, with TRBD1 identical over 7 bases. CDR3 length equals 14 residues. Germline V CDR1 and CDR2: SGHRS, YFSETQ. V dropped 4 bases and J dropped 8; count of bases not matched to a gene: 11.